This T cell receptor beta chain emerged from a study of T cell responses to AZD1222 COVID-19 vaccine. Findings and limits, study-wide: Close to half of spike-specific TCRs reportedly recognize unmutated variant regions. Baseline serostatus was positive in only six AZD1222 recipients. Spike-wide coverage was observed for vaccine-associated CD4 TCRs, with dominant responses at 160-218 and 743-854.

With regard to this clone: No antigen is known for it.

The CDR3 spans 14 residues. Trimming took 5 bases from V and 11 from J; bases not matched to a gene: 13. Germline loops: CDR1 MNHEY, CDR2 SVGAGI. Profiled with immunoSEQ multiplex PCR; TCRdb holds only in-frame clones, not every one. The data contain around 70,000 clones, around nine tenths of them singletons. Sequenced here: peripheral blood, sampled 28 days after the second dose of the MenACWY control vaccine. The V gene is TRBV6-5, the J gene TRBJ1-1, with 8 bases aligning to TRBD1. The source is an adult who received the MenACWY meningococcal vaccine as a control. The CDR3 DNA reads as TGTGCCAGCAGTCCAGAGGCAGGGGGCCGGAGGGCTTTCTTT. Protein: CASSPEAGGRRAFF.